This is a list of T cell receptor beta chains from one sample in a study of monozygotic twins with cystic fibrosis. Assay used: immunoSEQ multiplex PCR; TCRdb lists only in-frame clones, some missing. The table shows over 14,000 clones, with more than 75% occurring only once. Sequences were obtained from blood. Every receptor here comes from a boy under 18 with cystic fibrosis. Each CDR3 is given with its conserved first and last residue. A D gene is named only where the DNA matches it firmly. Clone size, where shown, is once, few, many, or a class for clones that have expanded.

clone size: -
D gene: -
V gene: TRBV10-3
J gene: TRBJ2-7
CDR3 protein: CASTQGGYEQYF
CDR3 DNA: TGTGCCTCCACACAGGGTGGCTACGAGCAGTACTTC

clone size: -
D gene: -
V gene: TRBV28
J gene: TRBJ1-2
CDR3 protein: CASSLDRRVGYTF
CDR3 DNA: TGTGCCAGCAGTTTAGACAGGAGGGTGGGCTACACCTTC

clone size: -
D gene: -
V gene: TRBV5-1
J gene: TRBJ2-6
CDR3 protein: CASSLLSGSGANVLTF
CDR3 DNA: TGCGCCAGCAGCTTGTTGTCGGGCTCTGGGGCCAACGTCCTGACTTTC

clone size: -
D gene: -
V gene: TRBV19
J gene: TRBJ1-1
CDR3 protein: CASSMYRNTEAFF
CDR3 DNA: TGTGCCAGTAGTATGTATAGGAACACTGAAGCTTTCTTT

clone size: -
D gene: -
V gene: TRBV11-1
J gene: TRBJ2-2
CDR3 protein: CASSLGRAHTGELFF
CDR3 DNA: TGTGCCAGCAGCTTGGGCAGGGCTCACACCGGGGAGCTGTTTTTT

clone size: -
D gene: -
V gene: TRBV19
J gene: TRBJ1-1
CDR3 protein: CASSLGLNTEAFF
CDR3 DNA: TGTGCCAGTAGTTTGGGACTTAACACTGAAGCTTTCTTT

clone size: -
D gene: TRBD1
V gene: TRBV6-6
J gene: TRBJ1-1
CDR3 protein: CASSLTGHEAFF
CDR3 DNA: TGTGCCAGCAGTTTGACAGGGCATGAAGCTTTCTTT

clone size: -
D gene: TRBD2
V gene: TRBV7-3
J gene: TRBJ2-2
CDR3 protein: CASSARPSGGADTGELFF
CDR3 DNA: TGTGCCAGCAGCGCCCGACCTAGCGGGGGGGCGGACACCGGGGAGCTGTTTTTT

clone size: once
D gene: -
V gene: TRBV23-1
J gene: TRBJ2-3
CDR3 protein: CASSQSQGTDTQYF
CDR3 DNA: TGCGCCAGCAGTCAATCACAGGGCACAGATACGCAGTATTTT

clone size: -
D gene: -
V gene: TRBV28
J gene: TRBJ1-2
CDR3 protein: CASSSEMGYGYTF
CDR3 DNA: TGTGCCAGCAGTTCAGAGATGGGCTATGGCTACACCTTC

clone size: -
D gene: TRBD1
V gene: TRBV29-1
J gene: TRBJ2-7
CDR3 protein: CSVVPGQGAYEQYF
CDR3 DNA: TGCAGCGTAGTCCCGGGACAGGGGGCCTACGAGCAGTACTTC

clone size: -
D gene: -
V gene: TRBV5-4
J gene: TRBJ2-1
CDR3 protein: CASSFRRGANEQFF
CDR3 DNA: TGTGCCAGCAGCTTTAGACGCGGAGCCAATGAGCAGTTCTTC

clone size: -
D gene: -
V gene: TRBV4-1
J gene: TRBJ1-5
CDR3 protein: CASSQEGGVKWGVVNQPQHF
CDR3 DNA: TGCGCCAGCAGCCAAGAAGGAGGGGTTAAGTGGGGGGTTGTAAATCAGCCCCAGCATTTT

clone size: once
D gene: -
V gene: TRBV19
J gene: TRBJ1-4
CDR3 protein: CASSIQYATNEKLFF
CDR3 DNA: TGTGCCAGTAGTATCCAATACGCAACTAATGAAAAACTGTTTTTT

clone size: -
D gene: TRBD2
V gene: TRBV5-3
J gene: TRBJ2-4
CDR3 protein: CARSSGLAKNIQYF
CDR3 DNA: TGTGCCAGAAGCTCCGGACTAGCGAAAAACATTCAGTACTTC

clone size: -
D gene: TRBD1
V gene: TRBV10-3
J gene: TRBJ1-1
CDR3 protein: CAISSTGFSTEAFF
CDR3 DNA: TGTGCCATCAGTTCGACAGGGTTCAGCACTGAAGCTTTCTTT

clone size: once
D gene: -
V gene: TRBV6-1
J gene: TRBJ2-1
CDR3 protein: CASSEDSSYNEQFF
CDR3 DNA: TGTGCCAGCAGTGAGGACAGCTCCTACAATGAGCAGTTCTTC

clone size: -
D gene: -
V gene: TRBV19
J gene: TRBJ1-5
CDR3 protein: CASSIGQAGVNQPQHF
CDR3 DNA: TGTGCCAGTAGTATAGGGCAAGCGGGTGTCAATCAGCCCCAGCATTTT

clone size: -
D gene: -
V gene: TRBV9
J gene: TRBJ2-5
CDR3 protein: CASSEGGRPETQYF
CDR3 DNA: TGTGCCAGCAGCGAAGGGGGGCGTCCAGAGACCCAGTACTTC

clone size: few
D gene: TRBD2
V gene: TRBV5-4
J gene: TRBJ2-7
CDR3 protein: CASRSGSGADEQYF
CDR3 DNA: TGTGCCAGCAGGTCGGGTAGCGGGGCGGACGAGCAGTACTTC

clone size: -
D gene: TRBD2
V gene: TRBV14
J gene: TRBJ2-1
CDR3 protein: CASSQRAGRASNEQFF
CDR3 DNA: TGTGCCAGCAGCCAAAGGGCCGGGAGGGCTTCTAATGAGCAGTTCTTC

clone size: -
D gene: TRBD1
V gene: TRBV7-8
J gene: TRBJ1-5
CDR3 protein: CASSSTQGAGQPQHF
CDR3 DNA: TGTGCCAGCAGCTCTACACAGGGGGCCGGTCAGCCCCAGCATTTT

clone size: -
D gene: TRBD1
V gene: TRBV28
J gene: TRBJ2-5
CDR3 protein: CASGTGSQETQYF
CDR3 DNA: TGTGCCAGCGGGACAGGGTCCCAAGAGACCCAGTACTTC

clone size: -
D gene: -
V gene: TRBV28
J gene: TRBJ1-5
CDR3 protein: CASSLWDSHSNQPQHF
CDR3 DNA: TGTGCCAGCAGTTTATGGGACAGTCATAGCAATCAGCCCCAGCATTTT

clone size: once
D gene: TRBD1
V gene: TRBV11-2
J gene: TRBJ2-5
CDR3 protein: CASSTGTVEETQYF
CDR3 DNA: TGTGCCAGCAGCACGGGGACAGTAGAAGAGACCCAGTACTTC

clone size: once
D gene: -
V gene: TRBV6-5
J gene: TRBJ1-1
CDR3 protein: CASSLDRLNTEAFF
CDR3 DNA: TGTGCCAGCAGCCTTGACAGATTGAACACTGAAGCTTTCTTT

clone size: few
D gene: -
V gene: TRBV21-1
J gene: TRBJ1-5
CDR3 protein: CARGDQPQHF
CDR3 DNA: TGTGCCCGTGGGGATCAGCCCCAGCATTTT

clone size: -
D gene: TRBD1
V gene: TRBV28
J gene: TRBJ1-2
CDR3 protein: CASIPTGTYGYTF
CDR3 DNA: TGTGCCAGCATTCCGACAGGGACCTATGGCTACACCTTC

clone size: few
D gene: TRBD1
V gene: TRBV4-1
J gene: TRBJ2-7
CDR3 protein: CASSQGQGPIYEQYF
CDR3 DNA: TGCGCCAGCAGCCAGGGACAGGGACCCATCTACGAGCAGTACTTC